These T cell receptor beta chains were read from a single sample in a study of neurological immune-mediated disorders. TCRdb re-called the 5' RACE reads with MiXCR, one entry per CDR3 protein. The sample has over 55,000 distinct CDR3 sequences, about 9.4% seen once. Sequenced material: PBMCs. Receptors were obtained from a man aged 25 to 40 in good health. Each CDR3 is given with its conserved first and last residue. A D gene is named only where the DNA matches it firmly. The size of a clone is reported for some rows only, either as once, few or many, or as a class for expanded clones.

clone_size,d_call,j_call,v_call,cdr3_aa,cdr3_nt
many,-,TRBJ2-3,TRBV24-1,CATSDSVDPGPDTQYF,TGTGCCACCAGTGATTCCGTAGACCCTGGGCCAGATACGCAGTATTTT
-,TRBD2,TRBJ2-2,TRBV7-2,CASSLLFAGGNTGELFF,TGTGCCAGCAGCTTATTATTCGCGGGAGGGAACACCGGGGAGCTGTTTTTT
many,-,TRBJ1-3,TRBV20-1,CSALTALSGNTIYF,TGCAGTGCTTTGACGGCCCTCTCTGGAAACACCATATATTTT
many,-,TRBJ2-7,TRBV29-1,CSVELSSYEQYF,TGCAGCGTTGAACTTAGCTCCTACGAGCAGTACTTC
many,TRBD1,TRBJ1-1,TRBV5-1,CASSQDREGSEAFF,TGCGCCAGCAGCCAAGACAGGGAGGGCTCTGAAGCTTTCTTT
-,-,TRBJ2-7,TRBV27,CASSSLAAYEQYF,TGTGCCAGCAGTTCGTTAGCGGCCTACGAGCAGTACTTC
many,-,TRBJ2-7,TRBV29-1,CSVEVVSGASYEQYF,TGCAGCGTTGAGGTGGTTAGCGGAGCATCCTACGAGCAGTACTTC
many,TRBD1,TRBJ2-7,TRBV6-1,CASSEGTGGSYEQYF,TGTGCCAGCAGTGAAGGGACAGGGGGCTCCTACGAGCAGTACTTC
many,TRBD1,TRBJ2-7,TRBV28,CASSFGTGDAYEQYF,TGTGCCAGCAGTTTCGGGACAGGGGACGCCTACGAGCAGTACTTC
many,-,TRBJ2-2,TRBV5-1,CASSFAGSITGELFF,TGCGCCAGCAGCTTCGCGGGGTCCATTACCGGGGAGCTGTTTTTT
many,TRBD2,TRBJ2-2,TRBV5-1,CASSLLAGDNTGELFF,TGCGCCAGCAGCTTGCTCGCGGGAGATAACACCGGGGAGCTGTTTTTT
many,-,TRBJ2-7,TRBV7-9,CASSPGGSGGKRHEQYF,TGTGCCAGCAGCCCGGGGGGTTCAGGGGGCAAAAGGCACGAGCAGTACTTC
many,-,TRBJ2-5,TRBV7-2,CASSLSPQETQYF,TGTGCCAGCAGCTTAAGTCCCCAAGAGACCCAGTACTTC
many,-,TRBJ1-5,TRBV28,CASIRGEVQPQHF,TGTGCCAGCATTAGGGGAGAAGTTCAGCCCCAGCATTTT
-,-,TRBJ1-2,TRBV5-1,CASSLDTPNYGYTF,TGCGCCAGCAGCTTGGACACCCCTAACTATGGCTACACCTTC
many,-,TRBJ2-7,TRBV7-9,CASSHDYYEQYF,TGTGCCAGCAGCCACGACTACTACGAGCAGTACTTC
many,TRBD1,TRBJ2-1,TRBV14,CASSQASGTAYNEQFF,TGTGCCAGCAGCCAAGCCTCCGGGACAGCATACAATGAGCAGTTCTTC
many,TRBD2,TRBJ2-7,TRBV5-1,CASSLSSSGSSHEQYF,TGCGCCAGCAGCCTGAGCTCTAGCGGGAGCTCCCACGAGCAGTACTTC
-,TRBD2,TRBJ2-1,TRBV12-3/TRBV12-4,CASSLLAGAYNEQFF,TGTGCCAGCAGTCTTCTAGCGGGAGCCTACAATGAGCAGTTCTTC
-,TRBD2,TRBJ2-7,TRBV20-1,CSARTSGSHSEQYF,TGCAGTGCAAGGACTAGCGGGAGCCATAGCGAGCAGTACTTC
many,-,TRBJ2-1,TRBV7-9,CASSLGSFYNEQFF,TGTGCCAGCAGCTTAGGGTCCTTCTACAATGAGCAGTTCTTC
few,-,TRBJ2-7,TRBV29-1,CSVGVLIYEQYF,TGCAGCGTTGGGGTGTTGATCTACGAGCAGTACTTC
many,-,TRBJ2-7,TRBV12-3/TRBV12-4,CASSSTGRDSYEQYF,TGTGCCAGCAGCTCGACGGGACGGGACTCCTACGAGCAGTACTTC
-,TRBD1,TRBJ2-6,TRBV5-1,CASSFSGTGVIGANVLTF,TGCGCCAGCAGCTTTTCCGGGACAGGGGTAATTGGGGCCAACGTCCTGACTTTC
many,TRBD1,TRBJ2-7,TRBV20-1,CSARDSTYEQYF,TGCAGTGCCCGGGACAGTACCTACGAGCAGTACTTC
many,TRBD2,TRBJ2-7,TRBV5-1,CASSWGLAGGPSYEQYF,TGCGCCAGCAGCTGGGGACTAGCGGGAGGCCCCTCCTACGAGCAGTACTTC
-,TRBD1,TRBJ2-1,TRBV15,CATSRDPPRDSSYNEQFF,TGTGCCACCAGCAGAGATCCCCCTCGGGACAGCTCCTACAATGAGCAGTTCTTC
many,TRBD2,TRBJ2-1,TRBV7-6,CASSLVLVRGGDSGYNEQFF,TGTGCCAGCAGCTTAGTTTTAGTTCGGGGGGGCGATTCGGGATACAATGAGCAGTTCTTC
-,-,TRBJ2-2,TRBV12-3/TRBV12-4,CASSFVQGTTGELFF,TGTGCCAGCAGTTTTGTCCAAGGCACCACCGGGGAGCTGTTTTTT
many,-,TRBJ2-7,TRBV29-1,CSVERQGRYEQYF,TGCAGCGTTGAAAGGCAGGGGCGCTACGAGCAGTACTTC
few,TRBD1,TRBJ1-1,TRBV18,CASSPRDRGLRTEAFF,TGTGCCAGCTCACCGCGGGACAGGGGGCTGCGTACTGAAGCTTTCTTT
few,-,TRBJ1-5,TRBV28,CASSLDEQPQHF,TGTGCCAGCAGTTTAGACGAGCAGCCCCAGCATTTT
many,-,TRBJ1-2,TRBV20-1,CSARDPEHGTNGYTF,TGCAGTGCTAGAGACCCTGAACACGGGACTAATGGCTACACCTTC
many,-,TRBJ1-3,TRBV6-1,CASSEDSDSGNTIYF,TGTGCCAGCAGTGAAGACAGCGACTCTGGAAACACCATATATTTT
many,-,TRBJ2-4,TRBV29-1,CSVESRDDIQYF,TGCAGCGTTGAATCCAGGGATGACATTCAGTACTTC
few,-,TRBJ1-2,TRBV7-2,CASSFGGQNYGYTF,TGTGCCAGCAGCTTCGGGGGCCAGAACTATGGCTACACCTTC
few,-,TRBJ2-1,TRBV6-1,CASSPARGLGEQFF,TGTGCCAGCAGTCCCGCCAGGGGTTTGGGTGAGCAGTTCTTC
many,-,TRBJ2-3,TRBV25-1,CASSNRDHLDTQYF,TGTGCCAGCAGTAACCGGGACCATTTAGATACGCAGTATTTT
many,-,TRBJ1-5,TRBV29-1,CSVEDGTDNQPQHF,TGCAGCGTTGAAGATGGGACGGACAATCAGCCCCAGCATTTT
few,TRBD2,TRBJ2-3,TRBV6-2/TRBV6-3,CASSLSGRADTQYF,TGTGCCAGCAGCCTTAGCGGGAGGGCAGATACGCAGTATTTT
-,-,TRBJ2-3,TRBV28,CANCLGPLDTQYF,TGTGCCAACTGCCTCGGACCCTTGGATACGCAATATTTT
many,-,TRBJ1-4,TRBV6-2/TRBV6-3,CASSHGGDEKLFF,TGTGCCAGCAGCCACGGGGGAGATGAAAAACTGTTTTTT
-,-,TRBJ1-5,TRBV6-1,CANSDIRDQPQHF,TGTGCCAACAGTGACATCAGGGATCAGCCCCAGCATTTT
many,-,TRBJ2-1,TRBV11-2,CASSFSQSREQFF,TGTGCCAGCAGCTTCAGTCAGTCAAGAGAGCAGTTCTTC
many,TRBD1,TRBJ1-1,TRBV20-1,CSARSGGTPGAFF,TGCAGTGCTAGATCAGGGGGGACCCCCGGAGCTTTCTTT
many,-,TRBJ1-6,TRBV27,CASSLSLNSPLHF,TGTGCCAGCAGTTTATCCCTTAATTCACCCCTCCACTTT
many,-,TRBJ2-3,TRBV28,CASSLIGGASTDTQYF,TGTGCCAGCAGTTTAATCGGAGGGGCTAGCACAGATACGCAGTATTTT
many,-,TRBJ2-1,TRBV20-1,CSASDPFLGQGNEQFF,TGCAGTGCTAGTGATCCCTTCTTAGGCCAAGGGAATGAGCAGTTCTTC
many,-,TRBJ1-6,TRBV20-1,CSADKGISSYNSPLHF,TGCAGTGCGGACAAGGGGATCAGCTCCTATAATTCACCCCTCCACTTT
few,TRBD1,TRBJ2-5,TRBV20-1,CSALRTGTLQETQYF,TGCAGTGCTTTACGGACAGGGACCTTACAAGAGACCCAGTACTTC
many,-,TRBJ2-2,TRBV6-2/TRBV6-3,CASSYVRDTGELFF,TGTGCCAGCAGTTACGTCAGGGACACCGGGGAGCTGTTTTTT
many,TRBD1,TRBJ1-1,TRBV20-1,CSASGQGGVVGTEAFF,TGCAGTGCTAGTGGACAGGGCGGAGTAGTGGGCACTGAAGCTTTCTTT
many,TRBD2,TRBJ2-1,TRBV24-1,CATSGPLAGGSVNEQFF,TGTGCCACCAGTGGCCCGCTAGCGGGAGGGTCAGTCAATGAGCAGTTCTTC
many,TRBD2,TRBJ2-1,TRBV6-4,CASSGDGAGGPNEQFF,TGTGCCAGCAGTGGAGACGGGGCGGGAGGTCCGAATGAGCAGTTCTTC
many,-,TRBJ2-7,TRBV4-2,CASSQEGPAYEQYF,TGTGCCAGCAGCCAAGAGGGACCAGCCTACGAGCAGTACTTC
many,-,TRBJ2-1,TRBV24-1,CATSAGVYNEQFF,TGTGCCACCAGTGCCGGGGTCTACAATGAGCAGTTCTTC
many,-,TRBJ2-7,TRBV28,CASGRSYEQYF,TGTGCCAGCGGGCGATCCTACGAGCAGTACTTC
many,-,TRBJ1-1,TRBV9,CASSVDVNGNTEAFF,TGTGCCAGCAGCGTAGACGTTAACGGTAACACTGAAGCTTTCTTT
many,TRBD2,TRBJ2-7,TRBV27,CASRRLAGDIYEQYF,TGTGCCAGCAGACGACTAGCGGGAGATATCTACGAGCAGTACTTC